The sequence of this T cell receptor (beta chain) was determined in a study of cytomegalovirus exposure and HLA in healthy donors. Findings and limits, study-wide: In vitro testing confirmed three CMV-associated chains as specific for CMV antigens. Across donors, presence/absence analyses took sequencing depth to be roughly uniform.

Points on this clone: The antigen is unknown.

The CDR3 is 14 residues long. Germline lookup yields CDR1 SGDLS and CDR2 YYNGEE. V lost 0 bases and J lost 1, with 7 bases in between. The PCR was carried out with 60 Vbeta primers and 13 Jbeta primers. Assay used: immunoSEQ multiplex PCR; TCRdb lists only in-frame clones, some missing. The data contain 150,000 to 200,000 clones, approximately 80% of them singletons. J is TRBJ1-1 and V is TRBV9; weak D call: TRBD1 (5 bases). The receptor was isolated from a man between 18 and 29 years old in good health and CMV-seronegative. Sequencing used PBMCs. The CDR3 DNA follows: TGTGCCAGCAGCGTAGATCAGGGGAACACTGAAGCTTTCTTT. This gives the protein CASSVDQGNTEAFF.